This T cell receptor (beta chain) was captured by sequencing in a study of human CD4 T cells and Enterobacteriaceae. V shed 0 bases and J shed 9 bases, with 8 bases lying between them. This CDR3 contains 12 residues. CDR1 is SGHDN and CDR2 is FVKESK in the germline V gene. This clone occurred a few times. TCRdb keeps only in-frame clones here, not all; method: immunoSEQ multiplex PCR. In the table there are 130 to 150 clones, roughly 38% of which are singletons. CFSE-low CD25+ ICOS+ proliferating activated T cells were FACS-sorted after 6-7 days. Memory CD4+ T cells were CFSE-labeled and cultured 2:1 with antigen-pulsed autologous monocytes. Memory CD4+ T cells were sorted as all CD4+ cells except CD45RA+CCR7+CD95- naive cells, over 95% pure. Before sorting, cells positive for CD8, CD14, CD16, CD56, CD19 or bright CD25 were removed.

The chain employs TRBV14 and TRBJ1-1; D ambiguous. Sequenced input: bacteria-reactive CD4+ T cells grown in culture. As to subset: CFSE-low proliferating memory CD4 T cells sorted after in vitro stimulation with a heat-inactivated bacterium or M. tuberculosis lysate. This TCR came from a human donor in good health. The CDR3 spells CASSQEVGQAFF. CDR3 DNA: TGTGCCAGCAGCCAAGAAGTCGGACAAGCTTTCTTT.